The 7 T cell receptor beta chains presented below share a single source sample, sequenced in a study of CD8+CD57+ T cells in acquired aplastic anemia. Whoever was chosen for sequencing had shown CD8+CD57+ cell expansion by flow cytometry. Genomic DNA constituted the template upon which TCR beta VDJ and CDR3 profiling was performed. TCRdb re-derived calls from the reads in MiXCR, one entry per CDR3 protein. The data show about 150,000 distinct CDR3 sequences, less than 50% seen once. The sequencing input was sorted CD4+, CD8+, or CD8+CD57+ T cells (not recorded which) from PBMCs. Receptor source: a human donor with aplastic anemia.

This clonotype was detected ten times or more. V gene TRBV13 combines with J gene TRBJ1-1; D is perhaps TRBD1 (6 bases). Trimming removed 5 bases from V and 11 bases from J, with 12 bases in between. The V gene's germline CDR1 is PRHDT and CDR2 FYEKMQ (reference sequence). The CDR3 totals 11 residues. The CDR3: CASSQQGEAFF. CDR3 sequence (DNA): TGTGCCAGCAGCCAACAGGGCGAGGCTTTCTTT. Drawing the rest from reference TRBV13 and TRBJ1-1, the complete variable domain is AAGVIQSPRHLIKEKRETATLKCYPIPRHDTVYWYQQGPGQDPQFLISFYEKMQSDKGSIPDRFSAQQFSDYHSELNMSSLELGDSALYFCASSQQGEAFFGQGTRLTVV.

The chain combines TRBV19 with TRBJ1-1, with a weak D call TRBD1 (6 bases). Germline CDR1 reads LNHDA; CDR2 reads SQIVND (reference sequence). Deletions cut 7 bases from V and 7 bases from J, with 16 bases between. This CDR3 spans 13 amino acids. The CDR3 bases are TGTGCCAGTACCAAGACAGGTTACCTTGAAGCTTTCTTT. Encoded protein: CASTKTGYLEAFF.

This clonotype was seen repeatedly, ten times or more. This sequence joins TRBV7-9 and TRBJ2-7; the match to TRBD2 covers 8 bases. Germline CDR1 is SEHNR and CDR2 is FQNEAQ (reference sequence). The CDR3 is 14 residues long. V dropped 4 bases and J dropped 3; count of bases not matched to a gene: 5. The DNA of the CDR3 is TGTGCCAGCAGCTCGGGACTAGTAAACTACGAGCAGTACTTC. Its protein is CASSSGLVNYEQYF.

J is TRBJ1-4 and V is TRBV24-1; D is possibly TRBD1 (6 bases). This CDR3 has 16 residues. With 4 bases removed from V and 8 bases from J, the gap between germline ends came to 19 bases. Germline V gives CDR1 KGHDR, CDR2 SFDVKD. The CDR3 nucleotides read TGTGCCACCAGTGAACAGCACAGGGCTCCGGGGGAAAAACTGTTTTTT. Translated: CATSEQHRAPGEKLFF.

This clonotype showed up many times. The chain carries TRBV12-3 or TRBV12-4 and TRBJ2-7; 8 nucleotides agree with TRBD1. This CDR3 comprises 12 residues. V gave up 10 bases and J gave up 8 bases; unmatched junction bases: 10. CDR3 sequence: CATAGGSQQQYF. The CDR3 coding sequence is TGTGCCACCGCAGGGGGCTCCCAGCAGCAGTACTTC.

The table lists this clonotype with many counts. The rearrangement uses TRBV9 and TRBJ2-1; 8 nucleotides align to TRBD2. The germline V gene has CDR1 SGDLS and CDR2 YYNGEE. J gave up 5 bases and V 6 bases, and 16 bases lay outside the gene matches. This CDR3 is built from 17 residues. CDR3 DNA sequence: TGTGCCAGCACCATAGGGGAAGCGGGAGTTTCCAACAATGAGCAGTTCTTC. Translated, it gives CASTIGEAGVSNNEQFF.

The V call is TRBV24-1, the J call TRBJ2-3; D uncertain. CDR3 size: 13 residues. Germline loops: CDR1 KGHDR, CDR2 SFDVKD. Trimming left V 3 bases short and J 8 bases short, with 11 bases between. The CDR3 DNA follows: TGTGCCACCAGTGATCGACTTAGTGGTACGCAGTATTTT. Translating it yields CATSDRLSGTQYF.